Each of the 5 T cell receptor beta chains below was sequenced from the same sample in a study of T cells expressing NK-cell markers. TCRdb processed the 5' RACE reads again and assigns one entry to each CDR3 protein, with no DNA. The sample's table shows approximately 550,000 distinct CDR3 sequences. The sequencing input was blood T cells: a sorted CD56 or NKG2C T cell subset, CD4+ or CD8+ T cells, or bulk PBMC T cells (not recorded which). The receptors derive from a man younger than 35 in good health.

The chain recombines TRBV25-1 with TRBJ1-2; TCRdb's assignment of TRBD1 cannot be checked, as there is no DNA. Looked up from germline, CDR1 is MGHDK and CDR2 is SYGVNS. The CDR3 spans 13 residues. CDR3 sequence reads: CASSRQGNDGYTF.

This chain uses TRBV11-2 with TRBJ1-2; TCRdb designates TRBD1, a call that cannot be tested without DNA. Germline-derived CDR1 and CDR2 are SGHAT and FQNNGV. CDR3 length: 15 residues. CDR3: CASRRPGQGAFGYTF.

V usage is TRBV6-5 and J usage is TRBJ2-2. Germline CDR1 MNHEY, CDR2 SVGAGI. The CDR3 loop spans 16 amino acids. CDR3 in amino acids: CASSYGRFEPTGELFF.

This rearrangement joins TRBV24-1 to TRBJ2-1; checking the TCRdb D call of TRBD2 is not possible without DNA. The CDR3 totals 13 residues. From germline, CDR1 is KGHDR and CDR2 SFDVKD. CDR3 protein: CATSGGGYNEQFF.

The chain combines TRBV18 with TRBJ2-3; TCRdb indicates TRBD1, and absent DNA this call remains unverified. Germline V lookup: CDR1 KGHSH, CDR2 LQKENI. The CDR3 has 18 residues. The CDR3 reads CASSPLRQGQGSTDTQYF. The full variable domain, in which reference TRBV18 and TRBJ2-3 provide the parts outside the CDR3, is NAGVMQNPRHLVRRRGQEARLRCSPMKGHSHVYWYRQLPEEGLKFMVYLQKENIIDESGMPKERFSAEFPKEGPSILRIQQVVRGDSAAYFCASSPLRQGQGSTDTQYFGPGTRLTVL.